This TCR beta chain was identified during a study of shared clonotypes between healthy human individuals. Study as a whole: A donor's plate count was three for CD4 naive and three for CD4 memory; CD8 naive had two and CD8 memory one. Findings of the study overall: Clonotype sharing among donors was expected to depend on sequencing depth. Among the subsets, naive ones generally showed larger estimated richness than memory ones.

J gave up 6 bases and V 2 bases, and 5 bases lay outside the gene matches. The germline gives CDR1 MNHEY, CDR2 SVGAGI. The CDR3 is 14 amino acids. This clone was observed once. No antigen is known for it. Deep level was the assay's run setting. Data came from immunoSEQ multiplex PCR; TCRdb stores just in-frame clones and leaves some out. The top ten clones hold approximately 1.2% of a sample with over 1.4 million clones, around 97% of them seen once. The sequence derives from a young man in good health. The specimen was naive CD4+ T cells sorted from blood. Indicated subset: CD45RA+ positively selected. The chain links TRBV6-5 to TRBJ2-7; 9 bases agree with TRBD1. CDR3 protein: CASSYIGQGSEQYF. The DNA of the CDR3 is TGTGCCAGCAGTTACATAGGACAGGGGAGCGAGCAGTACTTC.